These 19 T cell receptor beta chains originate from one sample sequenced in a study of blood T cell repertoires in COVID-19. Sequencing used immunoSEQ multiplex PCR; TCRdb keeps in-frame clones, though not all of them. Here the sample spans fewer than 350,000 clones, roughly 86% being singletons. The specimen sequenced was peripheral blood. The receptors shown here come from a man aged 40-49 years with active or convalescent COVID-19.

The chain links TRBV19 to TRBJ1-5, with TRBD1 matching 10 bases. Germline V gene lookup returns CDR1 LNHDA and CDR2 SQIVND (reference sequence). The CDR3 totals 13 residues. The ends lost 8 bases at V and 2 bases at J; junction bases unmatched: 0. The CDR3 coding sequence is TGTGCCAGTGGGACAGGGGGCAATCAGCCCCAGCATTTT. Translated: CASGTGGNQPQHF.

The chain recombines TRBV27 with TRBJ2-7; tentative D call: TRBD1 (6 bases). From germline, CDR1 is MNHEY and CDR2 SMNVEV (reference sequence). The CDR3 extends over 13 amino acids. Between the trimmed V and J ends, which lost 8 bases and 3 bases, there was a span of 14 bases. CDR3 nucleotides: TGTGCCAGCCCCTACAGGGAGCGCTACGAGCAGTACTTC. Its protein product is CASPYRERYEQYF.

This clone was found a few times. The CDR3 sequence is CASSQASPSYEQYF. The CDR3 region has the DNA TGCGCCAGCAGCCAAGCTAGTCCCTCCTACGAGCAGTACTTC. V usage is TRBV4-1 and J usage is TRBJ2-7; D is uncertain. Germline V gives CDR1 MGHRA, CDR2 YSYEKL. The CDR3 contains 14 residues. V lost 1 base, J lost 0 bases, and 7 bases lay in between.

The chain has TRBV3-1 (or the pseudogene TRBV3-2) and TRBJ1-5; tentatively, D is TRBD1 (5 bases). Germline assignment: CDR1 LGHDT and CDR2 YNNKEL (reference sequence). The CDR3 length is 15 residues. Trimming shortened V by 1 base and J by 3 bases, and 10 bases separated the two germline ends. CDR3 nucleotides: TGTGCCAGCAGCCAAGGGTCGACAGCCAATCAGCCCCAGCATTTT. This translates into CASSQGSTANQPQHF.

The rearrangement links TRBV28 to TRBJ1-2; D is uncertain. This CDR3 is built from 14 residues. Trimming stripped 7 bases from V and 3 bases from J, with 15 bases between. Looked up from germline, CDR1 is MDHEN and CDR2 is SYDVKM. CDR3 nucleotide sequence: TGTGCCAGCAAAGCCGACCGGGAATACTATGGCTACACCTTC. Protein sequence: CASKADREYYGYTF.

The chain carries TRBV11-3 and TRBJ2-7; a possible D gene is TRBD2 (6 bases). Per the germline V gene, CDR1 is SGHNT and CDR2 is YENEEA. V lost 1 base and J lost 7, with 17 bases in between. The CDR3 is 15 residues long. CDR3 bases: TGTGCCAGCAGCTTAGGGCGGCGGGACCGCCGGGAGCAGTACTTC. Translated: CASSLGRRDRREQYF. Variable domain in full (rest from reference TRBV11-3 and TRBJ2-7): EAGVVQSPRYKIIEKKQPVAFWCNPISGHNTLYWYLQNLGQGPELLIRYENEEAVDDSQLPKDRFSAERLKGVDSTLKIQPAELGDSAVYLCASSLGRRDRREQYFGPGTRLTVT.

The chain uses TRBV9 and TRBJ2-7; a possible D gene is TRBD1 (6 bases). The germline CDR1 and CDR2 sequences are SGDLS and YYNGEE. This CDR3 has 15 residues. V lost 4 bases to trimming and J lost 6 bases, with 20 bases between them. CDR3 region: CASSPGAGAAPEQYF. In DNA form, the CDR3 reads TGTGCCAGCAGCCCTGGGGCAGGGGCTGCACCCGAGCAGTACTTC.

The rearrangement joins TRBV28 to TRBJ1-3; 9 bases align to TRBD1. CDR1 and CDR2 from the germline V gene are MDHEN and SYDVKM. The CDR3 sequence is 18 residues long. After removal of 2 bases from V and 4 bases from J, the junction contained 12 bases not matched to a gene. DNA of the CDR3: TGTGCCAGCAGTTTAGGCCCGGGACAGGGAGCAAGAGGAAACACCATATATTTT. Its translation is CASSLGPGQGARGNTIYF.

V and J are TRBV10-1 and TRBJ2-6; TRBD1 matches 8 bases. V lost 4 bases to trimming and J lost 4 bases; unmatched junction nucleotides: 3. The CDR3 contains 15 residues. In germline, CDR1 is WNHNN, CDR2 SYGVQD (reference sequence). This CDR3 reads CASSGTGTGANVLTF. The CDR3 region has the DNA TGCGCCAGCAGTGGGACAGGGACCGGGGCCAACGTCCTGACTTTC.

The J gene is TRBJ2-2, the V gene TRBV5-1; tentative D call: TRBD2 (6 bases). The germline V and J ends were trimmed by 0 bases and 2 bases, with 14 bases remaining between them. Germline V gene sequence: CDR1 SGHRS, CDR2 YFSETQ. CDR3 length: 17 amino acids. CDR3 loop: CASSLVRGTVNTGELFF. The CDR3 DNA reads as TGCGCCAGCAGCTTGGTTCGTGGGACTGTTAACACCGGGGAGCTGTTTTTT.

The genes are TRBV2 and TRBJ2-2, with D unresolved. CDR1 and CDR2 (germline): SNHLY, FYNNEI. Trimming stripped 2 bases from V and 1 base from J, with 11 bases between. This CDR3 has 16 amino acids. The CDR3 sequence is CASSEFQALNTGELFF. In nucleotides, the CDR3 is TGTGCCAGCAGTGAATTCCAGGCCCTGAACACCGGGGAGCTGTTTTTT.

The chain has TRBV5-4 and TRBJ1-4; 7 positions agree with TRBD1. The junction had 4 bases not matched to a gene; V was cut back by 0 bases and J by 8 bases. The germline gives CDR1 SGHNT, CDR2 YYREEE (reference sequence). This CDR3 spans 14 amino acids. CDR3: CASSLDQGEEKLFF. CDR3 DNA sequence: TGTGCCAGCAGCTTGGATCAGGGGGAGGAAAAACTGTTTTTT.

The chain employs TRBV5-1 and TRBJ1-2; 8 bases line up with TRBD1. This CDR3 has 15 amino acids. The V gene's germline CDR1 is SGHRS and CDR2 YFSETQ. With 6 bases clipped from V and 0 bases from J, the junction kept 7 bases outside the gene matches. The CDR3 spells CASTLGTGANYGYTF. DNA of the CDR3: TGCGCCAGCACCCTAGGGACAGGAGCTAACTATGGCTACACCTTC.

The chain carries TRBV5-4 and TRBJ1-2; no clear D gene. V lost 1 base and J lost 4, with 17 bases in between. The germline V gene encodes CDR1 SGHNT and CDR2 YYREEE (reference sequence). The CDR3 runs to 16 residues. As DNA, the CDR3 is TGTGCCAGCAGCTTGTTAGGCGACCTGCCGGGCTATGGCTACACCTTC. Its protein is CASSLLGDLPGYGYTF.

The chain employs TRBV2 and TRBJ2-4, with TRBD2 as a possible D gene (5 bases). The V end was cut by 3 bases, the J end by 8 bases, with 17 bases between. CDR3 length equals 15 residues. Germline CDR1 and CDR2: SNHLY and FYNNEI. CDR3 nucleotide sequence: TGTGCCAGCAGTGACGTAGATGCGGGTTGGGACATTCAGTACTTC. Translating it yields CASSDVDAGWDIQYF.

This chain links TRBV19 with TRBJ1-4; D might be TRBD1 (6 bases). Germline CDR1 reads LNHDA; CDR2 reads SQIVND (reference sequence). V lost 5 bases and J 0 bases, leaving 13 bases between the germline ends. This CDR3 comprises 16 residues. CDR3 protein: CASSPRGGSTNEKLFF. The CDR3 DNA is TGTGCCAGTAGTCCCCGAGGGGGATCAACTAATGAAAAACTGTTTTTT.

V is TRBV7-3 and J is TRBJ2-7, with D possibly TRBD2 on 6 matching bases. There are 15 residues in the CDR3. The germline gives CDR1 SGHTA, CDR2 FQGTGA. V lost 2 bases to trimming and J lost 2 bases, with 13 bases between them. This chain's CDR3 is CASSLDGGRPYEQYF. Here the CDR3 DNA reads TGTGCCAGCAGCTTAGATGGGGGGAGACCCTACGAGCAGTACTTC.

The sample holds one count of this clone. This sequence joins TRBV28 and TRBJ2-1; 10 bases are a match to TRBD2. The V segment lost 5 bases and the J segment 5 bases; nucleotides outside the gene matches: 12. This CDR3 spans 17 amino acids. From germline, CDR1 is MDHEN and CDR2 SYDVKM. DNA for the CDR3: TGTGCCAGCAGTCCATTAGCGGGGGGACTTTTCGACAATGAGCAGTTCTTC. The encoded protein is CASSPLAGGLFDNEQFF.

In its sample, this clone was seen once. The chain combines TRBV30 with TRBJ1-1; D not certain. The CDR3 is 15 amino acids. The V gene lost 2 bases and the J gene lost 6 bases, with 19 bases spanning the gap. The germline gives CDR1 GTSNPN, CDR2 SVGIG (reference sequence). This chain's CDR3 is CAWSLAPSPGPEAFF. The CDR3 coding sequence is TGTGCCTGGAGTCTAGCCCCCTCGCCTGGGCCTGAAGCTTTCTTT.